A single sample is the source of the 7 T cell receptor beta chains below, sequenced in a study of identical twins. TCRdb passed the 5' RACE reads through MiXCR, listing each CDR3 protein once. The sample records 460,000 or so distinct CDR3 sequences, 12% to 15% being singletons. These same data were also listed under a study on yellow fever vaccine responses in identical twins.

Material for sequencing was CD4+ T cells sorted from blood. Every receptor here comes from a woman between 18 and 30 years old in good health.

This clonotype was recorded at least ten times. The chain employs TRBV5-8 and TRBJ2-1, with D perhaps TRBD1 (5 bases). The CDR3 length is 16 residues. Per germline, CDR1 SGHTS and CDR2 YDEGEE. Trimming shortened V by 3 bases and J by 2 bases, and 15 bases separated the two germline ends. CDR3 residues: CASSSFRVAPYNEQFF. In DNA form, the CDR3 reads TGTGCCAGCAGCTCCTTCAGGGTGGCTCCCTACAATGAGCAGTTCTTC.

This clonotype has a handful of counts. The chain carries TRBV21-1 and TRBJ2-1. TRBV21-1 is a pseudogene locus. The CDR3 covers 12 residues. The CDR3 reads CASRVWVFEQFF. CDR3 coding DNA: TGTGCCAGCAGGGTTTGGGTTTTTGAGCAGTTCTTC.

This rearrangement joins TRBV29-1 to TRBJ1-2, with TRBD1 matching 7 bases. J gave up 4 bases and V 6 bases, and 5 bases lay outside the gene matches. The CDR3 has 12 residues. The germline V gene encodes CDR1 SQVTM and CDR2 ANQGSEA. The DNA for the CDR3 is TGCAGCGTCGGGGACAGATCCTATGGCTACACCTTC. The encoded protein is CSVGDRSYGYTF.

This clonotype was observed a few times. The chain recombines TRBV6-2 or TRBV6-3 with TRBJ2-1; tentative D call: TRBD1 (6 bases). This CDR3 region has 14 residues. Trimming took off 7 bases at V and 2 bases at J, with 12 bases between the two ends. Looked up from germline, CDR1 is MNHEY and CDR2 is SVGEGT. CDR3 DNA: TGTGCCAGCACCCGACAGGTTACCTACAATGAGCAGTTCTTC. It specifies CASTRQVTYNEQFF.

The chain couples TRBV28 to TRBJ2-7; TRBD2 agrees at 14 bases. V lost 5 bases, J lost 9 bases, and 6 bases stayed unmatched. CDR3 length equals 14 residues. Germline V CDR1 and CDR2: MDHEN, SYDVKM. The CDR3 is CASSETSGRAVQYF. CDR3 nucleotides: TGTGCCAGCAGTGAGACTAGCGGGAGGGCCGTGCAGTACTTC.

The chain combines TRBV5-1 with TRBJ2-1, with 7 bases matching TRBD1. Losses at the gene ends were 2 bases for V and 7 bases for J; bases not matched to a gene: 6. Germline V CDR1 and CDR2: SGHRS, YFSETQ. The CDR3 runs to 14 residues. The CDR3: CASSLTSRGNEQFF. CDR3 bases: TGCGCCAGCAGCTTAACCAGCAGGGGGAATGAGCAGTTCTTC.

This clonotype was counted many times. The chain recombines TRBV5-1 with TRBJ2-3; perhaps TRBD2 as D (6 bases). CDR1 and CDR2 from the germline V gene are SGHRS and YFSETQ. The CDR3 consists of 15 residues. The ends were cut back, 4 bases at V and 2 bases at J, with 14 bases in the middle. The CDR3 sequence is CASSMEGPPTDTQYF. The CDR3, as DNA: TGCGCCAGCAGCATGGAGGGACCACCCACAGATACGCAGTATTTT.